This passage covers 28 T cell receptor beta chains from one sample sequenced in a study of patients and donors after allogeneic stem cell transplantation (dated by TCRdb to the early 2020s). Library preparation was by RT-PCR. For sequencing, a NextSeq 550 was employed. TCRdb took the public reads, trimmed them with fastp at Q25, ran MiXCR for clone calling and kept in-frame beta chains. Rows matching on CDR3 protein sequence are summarized as one entry with the most common DNA and genes. This sample comprises tens of thousands of distinct CDR3 sequences, roughly a third of them detected only once. Just over 75% of the sample comes from the top ten. Sequenced sample: blood, either unsorted or a sorted T cell fraction (not recorded which). The receptor set was obtained from a human donor who was either an allogeneic HSCT recipient or a stem cell or donor lymphocyte infusion donor (not recorded which). It is not recorded whose cells these are; they may come from a transplant donor.

The V call is TRBV29-1, the J call TRBJ2-1, with 13 positions matching TRBD2. Germline CDR1 and CDR2: SQVTM and ANQGSEA. The CDR3 is 15 amino acids. V dropped 4 bases and J dropped 6; count of bases not matched to a gene: 6. The CDR3 DNA is TGCAGCGTTGTGTGGACTAGCGGGAGTCTCAATGAGCAGTTCTTC. Translation: CSVVWTSGSLNEQFF.

The chain uses TRBV7-9 and TRBJ1-2; 8 bases are a match to TRBD1. The CDR3 length is 14 residues. Germline values: CDR1 SEHNR, CDR2 FQNEAQ (reference sequence). The J segment lost 5 bases and the V segment lost 4 bases, leaving 6 bases of the junction unmatched. CDR3 loop: CASSSSGGGYGYTF. The CDR3 region has the DNA TGTGCCAGCAGCTCTTCAGGGGGCGGGTATGGCTACACCTTC.

CDR3 bases: TGCAGTGCTAGCCACAGATATGTGTATAGCGAAGCTTTCTTT. Translating gives CSASHRYVYSEAFF. The chain links TRBV20-1 to TRBJ1-1; D remains ambiguous. The CDR3 consists of 14 residues. Germline V gives CDR1 DFQATT, CDR2 SNEGSKA (reference sequence). V was trimmed by 3 bases and J by 8 bases, leaving 19 bases between them.

The rearrangement joins TRBV6-1 to TRBJ2-7; D is perhaps TRBD1 (5 bases). Trimming removed 8 bases at V and 5 bases at J, with 10 bases between. CDR1 is MNHNS, CDR2 SASEGT, per germline. CDR3 length: 11 amino acids. CDR3 loop: CASDRFDEQYF. CDR3 DNA: TGTGCCAGCGACAGATTCGACGAGCAGTACTTC.

This clonotype occurred a few times. The genes are TRBV29-1 and TRBJ2-1; 8 nucleotides agree with TRBD2. The CDR3 has 13 residues. V lost 0 bases to trimming and J lost 8 bases; unmatched junction nucleotides: 3. The V gene's germline CDR1 is SQVTM and CDR2 ANQGSEA. Written as DNA, the CDR3 is TGCAGCGTTGAAGATAGCGGGGCCTATGAGCAGTTCTTC. This gives the protein CSVEDSGAYEQFF.

The rearrangement uses TRBV25-1 and TRBJ1-4; possible D gene TRBD1, 6 bases. With 1 base removed from V and 6 bases from J, the gap between germline ends came to 12 bases. The CDR3 is 15 amino acids. Per the germline V gene, CDR1 is MGHDK and CDR2 is SYGVNS. CDR3 sequence: CASSEWGGGDEKLFF. The CDR3, as DNA: TGTGCCAGCAGTGAATGGGGAGGGGGAGATGAAAAACTGTTTTTT.

The chain is built from TRBV5-1 and TRBJ2-3; no firm D call. V lost 2 bases to trimming and J lost 4 bases, with 14 bases between them. This CDR3 has 15 residues. The germline V gene encodes CDR1 SGHRS and CDR2 YFSETQ. The CDR3 is CASSLSGQPPDTQYF. As DNA, the CDR3 is TGCGCCAGCAGCTTATCCGGCCAGCCTCCAGATACGCAGTATTTT.

Ten or more counts support this clonotype. J is TRBJ2-1 and V is TRBV20-1; D ambiguous. The V gene's germline CDR1 is DFQATT and CDR2 SNEGSKA (reference sequence). Trimming removed 3 bases at V and 2 bases at J, with 8 bases between. The CDR3 is 13 amino acids. The CDR3 nucleotides read TGCAGTGCTAGCGGTCTAGCCTACAATGAGCAGTTCTTC. Its protein product is CSASGLAYNEQFF.

The chain uses TRBV29-1 and TRBJ2-3; 7 bases line up with TRBD2. Germline V CDR1 and CDR2: SQVTM, ANQGSEA. This CDR3 has 13 amino acids. The CDR3 DNA reads as TGCACACTCAAACGCGGGAGCCCAGATACGCAGTATTTT. This sequence encodes CTLKRGSPDTQYF.

The chain employs TRBV5-4 and TRBJ2-1, with TRBD2 matching over 11 bases. After removal of 4 bases from V and 7 bases from J, the junction contained 13 bases not matched to a gene. CDR1 is SGHNT, CDR2 YYREEE, per germline (reference sequence). The CDR3 totals 17 residues. The CDR3 DNA reads as TGTGCCAGCAGCCTCGGTATAGCGGGGGGGCCTGGGAATGAGCAGTTCTTC. Amino acid sequence: CASSLGIAGGPGNEQFF.

The chain is built from TRBV12-3 or TRBV12-4 and TRBJ2-1, with D unclear. This CDR3 is 14 amino acids long. V was trimmed by 7 bases and J by 0 bases, leaving 10 bases between them. The CDR3 spells CASNLHGSYNEQFF. The CDR3 region has the DNA TGTGCCAGCAACCTACACGGCTCCTACAATGAGCAGTTCTTC.

The J gene is TRBJ2-7, the V gene TRBV29-1; either TRBD1 or TRBD2 may supply D (5 bases each). V shed 7 bases and J shed 4 bases, with 17 bases lying between them. This CDR3 spans 13 amino acids. Germline loops: CDR1 SQVTM, CDR2 ANQGSEA. The CDR3 DNA reads TGCAGCGCCTTACAAAGGGGACGGTACGAGCAGTACTTC. Protein product: CSALQRGRYEQYF.

The gene calls are TRBV25-1 and TRBJ1-2; D gene unclear. Trimming stripped 5 bases from V and 5 bases from J, with 18 bases between. Germline V gives CDR1 MGHDK, CDR2 SYGVNS. The CDR3 consists of 15 residues. The CDR3, as DNA: TGTGCCAGCAGTTCACGTATAGGGAGACATTATGGCTACACCTTC. Protein product: CASSSRIGRHYGYTF.

In its sample, this clonotype was seen a few times. The rearrangement links TRBV5-1 to TRBJ2-2; 8 bases match TRBD1. The CDR3 is made up of 15 amino acids. Germline CDR1 reads SGHRS; CDR2 reads YFSETQ. V lost 4 bases and J lost 5; bases outside the gene matches: 7. The CDR3 sequence is CASSPKHRGTGELFF. The CDR3 nucleotides are TGCGCCAGCAGCCCGAAACACAGGGGGACCGGGGAGCTGTTTTTT.

In its sample, this clonotype was seen many times. The chain is built from TRBV20-1 and TRBJ1-5; no firm D call. Germline values: CDR1 DFQATT, CDR2 SNEGSKA (reference sequence). The CDR3 contains 15 residues. V gave up 0 bases and J gave up 0 bases, with 9 bases separating them. CDR3 region: CSAREGFYSNQPQHF. The CDR3 nucleotides read TGCAGTGCTAGAGAAGGGTTTTATAGCAATCAGCCCCAGCATTTT.

This clonotype has just a few counts. The chain employs TRBV6-2 or TRBV6-3 and TRBJ2-1, with 7 bases fitting TRBD2. Germline trimming cut 0 bases from V and 4 bases from J; bases unmatched to any gene: 3. This CDR3 is 15 amino acids long. Germline V gives CDR1 MNHEY, CDR2 SVGEGT. The CDR3 DNA sequence: TGTGCCAGCAGTTACTCGGGGGGGATTTACAATGAGCAGTTCTTC. Its protein is CASSYSGGIYNEQFF.

The CDR3 coding sequence is TGCAGTGCCCTCGCAGGGCAGTTCTTC. Protein product: CSALAGQFF. The V gene is TRBV20-1, the J gene TRBJ2-1; D unresolved. This CDR3 has 9 amino acids. Trimming took 6 bases from V and 12 from J, leaving 9 bases between them. Per germline, CDR1 DFQATT and CDR2 SNEGSKA (reference sequence).

The rearrangement links TRBV4-3 to TRBJ2-3, with D maybe TRBD1 (6 bases). This CDR3 has 17 residues. The germline V and J ends were trimmed by 0 bases and 0 bases, with 13 bases remaining between them. Germline V lookup: CDR1 LGHNA, CDR2 YSLEER. The CDR3 spells CASSQDGTSASTDTQYF. The DNA of the CDR3 is TGCGCCAGCAGCCAAGATGGGACATCAGCTAGCACAGATACGCAGTATTTT.

This chain uses TRBV4-2 with TRBJ2-2; tentatively, D is TRBD2 (5 bases). Germline assignment: CDR1 LGHNA and CDR2 YNFKEQ. V lost 1 base and J lost 7, with 13 bases in between. CDR3 length equals 15 residues. CDR3 sequence: CASSQAEGLGGELFF. CDR3 nucleotides: TGTGCCAGCAGCCAAGCTGAGGGCTTAGGCGGGGAGCTGTTTTTT.

The chain carries TRBV7-9 and TRBJ2-7; TRBD2 aligns across 8 bases. Trimming at V came to 1 base and at J to 4 bases, leaving 9 bases not matched to a gene. In germline, CDR1 is SEHNR, CDR2 FQNEAQ (reference sequence). This CDR3 is 16 amino acids long. The CDR3 here is CASSLGASGPSYEQYF. The CDR3 DNA sequence: TGTGCCAGCAGCTTAGGGGCTAGCGGGCCTTCGTACGAGCAGTACTTC.

The sample holds a few counts of this clonotype. The rearrangement joins TRBV7-9 to TRBJ1-5; 8 nucleotides match TRBD1. CDR1 SEHNR and CDR2 FQNEAQ come from the germline V gene (reference sequence). CDR3 size: 17 residues. V dropped 6 bases and J dropped 5; count of bases not matched to a gene: 15. The CDR3 reads CASRLRLSRGQDQPQHF. For the CDR3, the DNA is TGTGCCAGCAGGTTAAGGTTATCCCGGGGACAGGATCAGCCCCAGCATTTT.

The CDR3, as DNA: TGTGCCAGCAGTTACTCTTACGGAGCCGACGACCCCGCGAAGCCCCAGCATTTT. Translated: CASSYSYGADDPAKPQHF. V gene TRBV6-6 combines with J gene TRBJ1-5; D call uncertain. V gave up 0 bases and J gave up 8 bases, with 23 bases separating them. This CDR3 spans 18 amino acids. Germline CDR1 and CDR2: MNHNY and SVGAGI (reference sequence).

The CDR3 sequence is CSARVGKNIQYF. The CDR3 region has the DNA TGCAGTGCTAGAGTAGGCAAAAACATTCAGTACTTC. The J gene is TRBJ2-4, the V gene TRBV20-1; D is uncertain. This CDR3 is 12 amino acids long. Trimming removed 1 base from V and 3 bases from J, with 4 bases in between. Germline loops: CDR1 DFQATT, CDR2 SNEGSKA (reference sequence).

The chain recombines TRBV18 with TRBJ1-5; 7 nucleotides line up with TRBD1. Germline CDR1 reads KGHSH; CDR2 reads LQKENI. The CDR3 length is 15 residues. The junction had 8 bases not matched to a gene; V was cut back by 5 bases and J by 4 bases. The CDR3 sequence: CASSEGQMANQPQHF. The CDR3, as DNA: TGTGCCAGCTCAGAGGGACAGATGGCGAATCAGCCCCAGCATTTT.

CDR3 sequence: CASSLRQRLNSPLHF. DNA for the CDR3: TGTGCCAGCAGCTTAAGACAGCGACTTAATTCACCCCTCCACTTT. This chain connects TRBV7-2 to TRBJ1-6; maybe TRBD1 (5 bases). Germline CDR1 is SGHTA and CDR2 is FQGNSA. The CDR3 extends over 15 amino acids. The V and J ends lost 2 bases and 6 bases respectively, with 11 bases between them.

This clonotype was observed at least ten times. The V and J genes are TRBV10-3 and TRBJ1-5, with TRBD1 as a possible D gene (5 bases). V dropped 2 bases and J dropped 9 bases, with 23 bases sitting between them. The CDR3 has 17 amino acids. Germline V lookup: CDR1 ENHRY, CDR2 SYGVKD. The CDR3 bases are TGTGCCATCAGTGAGGACAGACTAGGTCCTCCTGTATGGCCCCAGCATTTT. As protein: CAISEDRLGPPVWPQHF.

J is TRBJ1-4 and V is TRBV12-3 or TRBV12-4, with D maybe TRBD1 (5 bases). The V gene lost 3 bases and the J gene lost 8 bases, with 10 bases spanning the gap. The CDR3 has 13 amino acids. The CDR3 coding sequence is TGTGCCAGCAGTTTGCAGGGAGGGGAAAAACTGTTTTTT. It codes for CASSLQGGEKLFF.

The chain carries TRBV7-2 and TRBJ2-2; D remains unclear. V lost 5 bases and J 1 base, leaving 14 bases between the germline ends. There are 16 residues in the CDR3. Germline V gives CDR1 SGHTA, CDR2 FQGNSA. The CDR3 bases are TGTGCCAGCAGCCCACCCGGCACTGTGAACACCGGGGAGCTGTTTTTT. Translating gives CASSPPGTVNTGELFF. The full variable domain, completed using reference TRBV7-2 and TRBJ2-2, is GAGVSQSPSNKVTEKGKDVELRCDPISGHTALYWYRQSLGQGLEFLIYFQGNSAPDKSGLPSDRFSAERTGGSVSTLTIQRTQQEDSAVYLCASSPPGTVNTGELFFGEGSRLTVL.